The 3 T cell receptor beta chains below all came from one sample that was sequenced in a study of T cell responses to AZD1222 COVID-19 vaccine. Sequencing was performed with immunoSEQ multiplex PCR; in TCRdb, only in-frame clones are kept and a portion is missing. The sample includes 100,000 to 150,000 clones, roughly nine tenths of them seen just once. This sample comprised peripheral blood, obtained on day 0 of AZD1222 vaccination. The receptor source for this set is an adult in good health.

This clone is a singleton in its sample. The chain has TRBV6-5 and TRBJ1-5, with a possible D match to TRBD1 (6 bases). Germline V CDR1 and CDR2: MNHEY, SVGAGI. The CDR3 has 14 amino acids. Between the trimmed V and J ends, which lost 6 bases and 0 bases, there was a span of 9 bases. CDR3 coding DNA: TGTGCCAGCAGGGGGGCTTATAGCAATCAGCCCCAGCATTTT. This sequence encodes CASRGAYSNQPQHF.

The genes are TRBV4-3 and TRBJ2-7, with 7 bases fitting TRBD1. The V gene's germline CDR1 is LGHNA and CDR2 YSLEER. V lost 0 bases to trimming and J lost 3 bases; unmatched junction nucleotides: 11. CDR3 size: 17 residues. As DNA, the CDR3 is TGCGCCAGCAGCCAAGATTTTACCGGGACAGCTTACTACGAGCAGTACTTC. This codes for CASSQDFTGTAYYEQYF.

The rearrangement uses TRBV19 and TRBJ2-5; 7 bases align to TRBD2. The CDR3 is 15 amino acids. Germline V gene lookup returns CDR1 LNHDA and CDR2 SQIVND (reference sequence). Trimming took 1 base from V and 5 from J; bases not matched to a gene: 7. The CDR3 DNA is TGTGCCAGTAGTATAGGGGGCGGGAGTGTGGAGACCCAGTACTTC. Its protein is CASSIGGGSVETQYF.